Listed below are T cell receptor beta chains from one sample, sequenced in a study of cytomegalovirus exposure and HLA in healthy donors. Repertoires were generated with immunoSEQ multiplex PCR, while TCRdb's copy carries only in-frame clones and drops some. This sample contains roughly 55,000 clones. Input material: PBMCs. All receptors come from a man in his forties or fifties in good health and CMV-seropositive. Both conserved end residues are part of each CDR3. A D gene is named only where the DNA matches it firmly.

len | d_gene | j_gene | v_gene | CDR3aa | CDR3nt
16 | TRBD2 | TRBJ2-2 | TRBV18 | CASAPTSGPNTGELFF | TGTGCCAGCGCACCTACTAGCGGACCGAACACCGGGGAGCTGTTTTTT
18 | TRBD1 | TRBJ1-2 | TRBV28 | CASSLLSSLQGGRDGYTF | TGTGCCAGCAGCTTACTCAGTTCTTTACAGGGGGGCAGGGATGGCTACACCTTC
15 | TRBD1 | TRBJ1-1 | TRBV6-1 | CASKQYGTENTEAFF | TGTGCCAGCAAACAGTACGGGACAGAGAACACTGAAGCTTTCTTT
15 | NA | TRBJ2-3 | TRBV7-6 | CASSRAGQTTDTQYF | TGTGCCAGCAGCAGGGCGGGACAGACCACAGATACGCAGTATTTT
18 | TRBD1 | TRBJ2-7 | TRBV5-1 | CASSPPPGTGTSSYEQYF | TGCGCCAGCAGTCCACCTCCCGGGACAGGAACGTCCTCCTACGAGCAGTACTTC
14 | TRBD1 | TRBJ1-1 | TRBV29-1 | CSVGSGTVNPEAFF | TGCAGCGTTGGGTCCGGGACAGTTAACCCTGAAGCTTTCTTT
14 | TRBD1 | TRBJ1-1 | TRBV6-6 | CASSHRGSNTEAFF | TGTGCCAGCAGTCACAGGGGGAGTAACACTGAAGCTTTCTTT
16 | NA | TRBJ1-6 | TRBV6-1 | CASSEAPPRGNSPLHF | TGTGCCAGCAGTGAAGCCCCTCCCCGGGGGAATTCACCCCTCCACTTT
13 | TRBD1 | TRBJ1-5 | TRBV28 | CATHDRGDQPQHF | TGTGCCACCCATGACAGGGGGGATCAGCCCCAGCATTTT
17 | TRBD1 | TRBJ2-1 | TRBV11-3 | CASSYYRQGAPHNEQFF | TGTGCCAGCAGCTATTATCGACAGGGGGCCCCCCACAATGAGCAGTTCTTC
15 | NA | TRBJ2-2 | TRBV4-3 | CASSQMGQGYGELFF | TGCGCCAGCAGCCAGATGGGGCAGGGTTACGGGGAGCTGTTTTTT
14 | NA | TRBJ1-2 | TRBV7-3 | CASSLTVQGHGYTF | TGTGCCAGCAGCTTAACGGTACAGGGCCATGGCTACACCTTC
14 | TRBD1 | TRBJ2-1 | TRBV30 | CAWSPGQGGDEQFF | TGTGCCTGGAGTCCGGGACAGGGGGGGGATGAGCAGTTCTTC
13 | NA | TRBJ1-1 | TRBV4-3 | CASSSDMNTEAFF | TGCGCCAGCAGCTCCGACATGAACACTGAAGCTTTCTTT
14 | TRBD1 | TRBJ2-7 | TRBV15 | CATSRGDSSYEQYF | TGTGCCACCAGCAGAGGGGACAGTTCCTACGAGCAGTACTTC
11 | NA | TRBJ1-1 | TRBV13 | CASSLNTEAFF | TGTGCCAGCAGCCTCAACACTGAAGCTTTCTTT
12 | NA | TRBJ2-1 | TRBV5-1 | CASSGYNNEQFF | TGCGCCAGCAGCGGTTACAACAATGAGCAGTTCTTC
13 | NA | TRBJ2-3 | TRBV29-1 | CSVGGRVTDTQYF | TGCAGCGTTGGCGGGCGAGTCACAGATACGCAGTATTTT
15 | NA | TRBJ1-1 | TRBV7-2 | CASSLVGGQNTEAFF | TGTGCCAGCAGCTTAGTGGGCGGACAAAACACTGAAGCTTTCTTT
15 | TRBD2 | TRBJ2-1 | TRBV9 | CASSVGRGSYNEQFF | TGTGCCAGCAGCGTAGGGCGGGGGTCCTACAATGAGCAGTTCTTC
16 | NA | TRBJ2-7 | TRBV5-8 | CASSLLRLQNLDEQYF | TGTGCCAGCAGCTTACTAAGGTTGCAGAACCTAGACGAGCAGTACTTC
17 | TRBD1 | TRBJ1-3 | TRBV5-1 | CASSLGTDFNSGNTIYF | TGCGCCAGCAGCCTAGGGACAGACTTTAATTCTGGAAACACCATATATTTT
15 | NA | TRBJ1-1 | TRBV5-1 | CASSPHTSPNTEAFF | TGCGCCAGCAGCCCACATACAAGTCCCAACACTGAAGCTTTCTTT
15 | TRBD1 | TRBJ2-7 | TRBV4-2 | CASSPGGTGFYEQYF | TGTGCCAGCAGCCCCGGCGGGACAGGGTTTTACGAGCAGTACTTC
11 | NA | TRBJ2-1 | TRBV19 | CASSVRGEQFF | TGTGCCAGTAGTGTCAGGGGTGAGCAGTTCTTC
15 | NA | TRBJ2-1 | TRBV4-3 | CASSQARGTYNEQFF | TGCGCCAGCAGCCAAGCGCGGGGCACCTACAATGAGCAGTTCTTC
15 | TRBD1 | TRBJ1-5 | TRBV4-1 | CASSPGQGPNQPQHF | TGCGCCAGCAGCCCCGGACAGGGCCCAAATCAGCCCCAGCATTTT
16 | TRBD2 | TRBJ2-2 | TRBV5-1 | CASSLLAGDVTGELFF | TGCGCCAGCAGCTTGTTAGCGGGGGACGTGACCGGGGAGCTGTTTTTT